The entry below describes one T cell receptor (beta chain). Its antigen is still unknown. These data are taken from a study of T cells in tuberculosis. Study as a whole: In South Africa, adults with active tuberculosis were compared with IGRA-negative and latently infected IGRA-positive adolescents. The study, taken as a whole, reports: Active tuberculosis patients had shorter CDR3-alpha; the beta difference was nonsignificant.

The V and J ends lost 5 bases and 6 bases respectively, with 10 bases between them. This CDR3 is 12 amino acids long. CDR1 LNHDA and CDR2 SQIVND come from the germline V gene (reference sequence). Sequencing was performed with immunoSEQ multiplex PCR; in TCRdb, only in-frame clones are kept and a portion is missing. The table lists about 43,000 clones, approximately 94% of them singletons. The sequence came from a donor between 10 and 29 years old with latent tuberculosis or without tuberculosis infection. Some clones in this sample may be carry-over from other donors' samples. Source material: PBMCs. The V and J genes are TRBV19 and TRBJ2-5; D unresolved. The CDR3, as DNA: TGTGCCAGTAGTTTTAGAGGAAAGACCCAGTACTTC. The encoded protein is CASSFRGKTQYF. The whole variable domain, filled in from reference TRBV19 and TRBJ2-5, reads DGGITQSPKYLFRKEGQNVTLSCEQNLNHDAMYWYRQDPGQGLRLIYYSQIVNDFQKGDIAEGYSVSREKKESFPLTVTSAQKNPTAFYLCASSFRGKTQYFGPGTRLLVL.